These T cell receptor beta chains were read from a single sample in a study of T cell responses to AZD1222 COVID-19 vaccine. Sequencing was performed with immunoSEQ multiplex PCR; in TCRdb, only in-frame clones are kept and a portion is missing. The sample records 150,000 or so clones, around 93% being singletons. The source material was peripheral blood, sampled on day 0 of AZD1222 vaccination. The receptors stem from an adult in good health. Each CDR3 is given with its conserved first and last residue. Fields, in order: clone size, D gene, J gene, V gene, CDR3 DNA, CDR3 protein. A D gene is named only where the DNA matches it firmly. Clone size is not always given. Where it is, it says once, few, many or a class for expanded clones.

- | - | TRBJ2-3 | TRBV24-1 | TGTGCCACCAGCTCCGGCAGGGCGGGCACAGATGCGCAGTATTTT | CATSSGRAGTDAQYF
once | - | TRBJ2-3 | TRBV4-1 | TGCGCCAGCAGCCAAGTAGGGGTCCGGCCAGATACGCAGTATTTT | CASSQVGVRPDTQYF
- | - | TRBJ1-1 | TRBV28 | TGTGCCACTAATAGGGGTCGCGCGAACACTGAAGCTTTCTTT | CATNRGRANTEAFF
- | - | TRBJ2-2 | TRBV6-2/TRBV6-3 | TGTGCCAGCAGCCCTTGGGTTAGGGAACCAACGAACACCGGGGAGCTGTTTTTT | CASSPWVREPTNTGELFF
- | - | TRBJ1-1 | TRBV30 | TGTGCCTGGTACCCCGGGGTCATTTTGAACACTGAAGCTTTCTTT | CAWYPGVILNTEAFF
once | - | TRBJ2-1 | TRBV28 | TGTGCCAGCAGTTTAGCCATCCGCGAGCGGCAGTTCTTC | CASSLAIRERQFF
- | TRBD2 | TRBJ2-2 | TRBV19 | TGTGCCAGTAGTTATAGCGGGAGAGGAACCGGGGAGCTGTTTTTT | CASSYSGRGTGELFF
- | TRBD2 | TRBJ2-1 | TRBV7-3 | TGTGCCAGCAGCCCTATCGGGCTAGCGGGGGGGCCTTCCTACAATGAGCAGTTCTTC | CASSPIGLAGGPSYNEQFF
- | TRBD1 | TRBJ2-7 | TRBV7-9 | TGTGCCAGCAGCTTAGACTACACAGGGGGCCGCCACGAGCAGTACTTC | CASSLDYTGGRHEQYF
- | - | TRBJ1-1 | TRBV27 | TGTGCCAGCAGTTTACTGGGGGGTTCCGTGAACACTGAAGCTTTCTTT | CASSLLGGSVNTEAFF
- | - | TRBJ1-1 | TRBV6-5 | TGTGCCAGCAGGGGGCCGATGAACACTGAAGCTTTCTTT | CASRGPMNTEAFF
- | - | TRBJ2-3 | TRBV5-8 | TGTGCCAGCAGCTTGGAAGGCAGGGGAGGCACAGATACGCAGTATTTT | CASSLEGRGGTDTQYF
- | - | TRBJ2-3 | TRBV6-1 | TGTGCCAGCAGTGAAGCCGGGACTTCCCTGAGCACAGATACGCAGTATTTT | CASSEAGTSLSTDTQYF
- | - | TRBJ2-7 | TRBV11-1 | TGTGCCAGCAGCTTGACAGGTCCCAATTACGAGCAGTACTTC | CASSLTGPNYEQYF
- | TRBD2 | TRBJ2-3 | TRBV5-4 | TGTGCCAGCAGCTTGGGTAGCGGGGGTGGCACAGATACGCAGTATTTT | CASSLGSGGGTDTQYF
- | TRBD1 | TRBJ2-5 | TRBV2 | TGTGCCAGCACCGGGACAGGGGTCGTCGAGACCCAGTACTTC | CASTGTGVVETQYF
- | - | TRBJ1-1 | TRBV6-6 | TGTGCCAGCACCACGGCAGTCATGAACACTGAAGCTTTCTTT | CASTTAVMNTEAFF